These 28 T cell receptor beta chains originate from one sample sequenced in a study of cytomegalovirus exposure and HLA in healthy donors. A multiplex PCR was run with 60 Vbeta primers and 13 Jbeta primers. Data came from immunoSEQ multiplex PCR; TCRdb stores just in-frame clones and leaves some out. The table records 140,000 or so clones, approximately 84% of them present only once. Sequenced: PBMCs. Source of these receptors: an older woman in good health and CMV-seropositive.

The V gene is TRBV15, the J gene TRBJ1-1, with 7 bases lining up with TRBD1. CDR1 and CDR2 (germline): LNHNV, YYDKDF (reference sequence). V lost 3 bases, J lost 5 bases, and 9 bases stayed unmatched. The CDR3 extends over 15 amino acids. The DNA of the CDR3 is TGTGCCACCAGCAGTCCCGGGACAGAAAGGACTGAAGCTTTCTTT. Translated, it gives CATSSPGTERTEAFF.

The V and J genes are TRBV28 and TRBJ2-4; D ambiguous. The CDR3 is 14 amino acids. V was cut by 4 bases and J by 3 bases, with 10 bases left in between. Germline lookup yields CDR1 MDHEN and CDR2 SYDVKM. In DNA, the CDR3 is TGTGCCAGCAGTTCCTTCTATGACAAAAACATTCAGTACTTC. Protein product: CASSSFYDKNIQYF.

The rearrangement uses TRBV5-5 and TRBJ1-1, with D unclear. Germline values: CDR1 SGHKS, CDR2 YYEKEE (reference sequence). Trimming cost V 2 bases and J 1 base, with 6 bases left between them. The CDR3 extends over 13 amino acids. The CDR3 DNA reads TGTGCCAGCAGCTTTGACTGGAACACTGAAGCTTTCTTT. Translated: CASSFDWNTEAFF.

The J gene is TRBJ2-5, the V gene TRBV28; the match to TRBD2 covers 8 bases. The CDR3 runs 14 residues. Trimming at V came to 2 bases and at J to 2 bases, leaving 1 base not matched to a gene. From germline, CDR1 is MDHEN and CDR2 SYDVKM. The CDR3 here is CASSLGLAQETQYF. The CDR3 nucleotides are TGTGCCAGCAGTTTAGGACTAGCTCAAGAGACCCAGTACTTC.

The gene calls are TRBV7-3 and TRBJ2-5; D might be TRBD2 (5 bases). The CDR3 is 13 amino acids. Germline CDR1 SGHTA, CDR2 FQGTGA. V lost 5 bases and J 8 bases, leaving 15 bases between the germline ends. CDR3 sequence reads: CASSRGYRSTQYF. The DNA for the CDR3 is TGTGCCAGCAGCCGCGGGTACCGCTCCACCCAGTACTTC.

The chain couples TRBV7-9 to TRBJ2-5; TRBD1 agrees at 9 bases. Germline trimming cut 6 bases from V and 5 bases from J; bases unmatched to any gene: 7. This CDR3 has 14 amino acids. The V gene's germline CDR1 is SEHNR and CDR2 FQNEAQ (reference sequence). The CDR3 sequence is CASRATGGFETQYF. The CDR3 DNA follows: TGTGCCAGCAGGGCTACAGGGGGCTTTGAGACCCAGTACTTC.

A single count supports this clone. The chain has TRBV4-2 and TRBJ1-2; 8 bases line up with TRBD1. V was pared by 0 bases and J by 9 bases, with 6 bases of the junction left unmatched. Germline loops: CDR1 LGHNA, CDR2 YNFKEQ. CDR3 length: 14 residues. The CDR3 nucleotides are TGTGCCAGCAGCCAAGATCGAGGACAGGGAAGCTACACCTTC. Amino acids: CASSQDRGQGSYTF.

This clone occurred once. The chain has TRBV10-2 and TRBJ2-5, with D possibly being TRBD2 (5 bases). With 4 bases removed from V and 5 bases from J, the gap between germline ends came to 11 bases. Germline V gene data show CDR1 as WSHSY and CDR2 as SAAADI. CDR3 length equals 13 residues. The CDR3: CASSGWGEETQYF. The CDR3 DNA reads TGCGCCAGCAGTGGCTGGGGAGAGGAGACCCAGTACTTC.

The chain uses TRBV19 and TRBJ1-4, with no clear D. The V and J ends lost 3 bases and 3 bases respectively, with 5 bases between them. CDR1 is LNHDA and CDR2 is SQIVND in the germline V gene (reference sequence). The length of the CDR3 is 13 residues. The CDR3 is CASSMAPNEKLFF. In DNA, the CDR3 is TGTGCCAGTAGTATGGCACCTAATGAAAAACTGTTTTTT.

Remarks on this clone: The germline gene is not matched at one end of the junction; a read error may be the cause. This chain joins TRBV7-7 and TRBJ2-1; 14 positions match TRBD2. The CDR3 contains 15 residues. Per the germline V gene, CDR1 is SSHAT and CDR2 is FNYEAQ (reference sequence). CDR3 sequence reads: CASSPGTSGSYEQFF. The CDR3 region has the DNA TGTGCTAGCAGCCCCGGGACTAGCGGGAGCTATGAGCAGTTCTTC.

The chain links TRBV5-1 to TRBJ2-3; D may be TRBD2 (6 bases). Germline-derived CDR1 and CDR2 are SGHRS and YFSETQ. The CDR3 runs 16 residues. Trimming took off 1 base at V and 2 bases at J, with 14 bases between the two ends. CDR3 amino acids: CASSLTAEGLTDTQYF. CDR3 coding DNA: TGCGCCAGCAGCTTGACCGCGGAGGGCCTCACAGATACGCAGTATTTT.

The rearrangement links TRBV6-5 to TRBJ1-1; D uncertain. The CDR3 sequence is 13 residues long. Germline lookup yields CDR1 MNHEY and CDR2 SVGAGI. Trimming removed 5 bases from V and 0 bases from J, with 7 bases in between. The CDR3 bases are TGTGCCAGCAGTCGTACTATGAACACTGAAGCTTTCTTT. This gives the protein CASSRTMNTEAFF.

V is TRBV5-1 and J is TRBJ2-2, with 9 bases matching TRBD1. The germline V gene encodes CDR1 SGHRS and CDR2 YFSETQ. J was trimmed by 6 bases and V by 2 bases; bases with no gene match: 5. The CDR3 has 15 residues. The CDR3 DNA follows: TGCGCCAGCAGCTTTGGGACAGGGCTGGCCGGGGAGCTGTTTTTT. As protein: CASSFGTGLAGELFF.

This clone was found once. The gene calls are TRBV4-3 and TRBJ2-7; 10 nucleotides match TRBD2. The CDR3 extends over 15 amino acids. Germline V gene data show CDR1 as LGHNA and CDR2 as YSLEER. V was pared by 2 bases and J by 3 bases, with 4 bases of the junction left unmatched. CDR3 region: CASSQRLAGRYEQYF. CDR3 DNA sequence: TGCGCCAGCAGCCAACGACTAGCGGGTCGCTACGAGCAGTACTTC.

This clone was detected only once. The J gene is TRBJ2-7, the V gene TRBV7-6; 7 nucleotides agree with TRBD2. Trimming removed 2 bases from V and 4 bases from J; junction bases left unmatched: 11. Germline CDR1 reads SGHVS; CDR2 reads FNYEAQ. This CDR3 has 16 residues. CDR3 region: CASSLWASGSEYEQYF. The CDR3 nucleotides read TGTGCCAGCAGCTTATGGGCTAGCGGTAGTGAATACGAGCAGTACTTC.

The chain's CDR3 is CASTPQSGTYEQYF. CDR3 nucleotides: TGTGCCAGCACCCCCCAATCGGGTACCTACGAGCAGTACTTC. The rearrangement uses TRBV6-6 and TRBJ2-7; D uncertain. The CDR3 has 14 residues. Trimming left V 7 bases short and J 2 bases short, with 15 bases between. Germline values: CDR1 MNHNY, CDR2 SVGAGI (reference sequence).

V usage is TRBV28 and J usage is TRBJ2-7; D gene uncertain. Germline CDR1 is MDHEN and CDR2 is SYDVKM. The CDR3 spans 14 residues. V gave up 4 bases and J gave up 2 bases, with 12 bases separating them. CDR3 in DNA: TGTGCCAGCAGTTCCCCCTCCCGTCCCTACGAGCAGTACTTC. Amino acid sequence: CASSSPSRPYEQYF.

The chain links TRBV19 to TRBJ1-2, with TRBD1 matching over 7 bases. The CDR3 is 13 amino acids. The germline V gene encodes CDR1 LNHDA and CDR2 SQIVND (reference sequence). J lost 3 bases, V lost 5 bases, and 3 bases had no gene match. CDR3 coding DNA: TGTGCCAGTAGTCGAGACAGGGACTATGGCTACACCTTC. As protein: CASSRDRDYGYTF.

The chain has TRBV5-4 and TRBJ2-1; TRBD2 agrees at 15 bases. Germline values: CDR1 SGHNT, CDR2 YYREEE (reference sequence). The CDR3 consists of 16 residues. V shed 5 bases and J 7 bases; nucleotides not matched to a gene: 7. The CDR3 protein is CASSRTSGRGRNEQFF. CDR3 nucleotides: TGTGCCAGCAGTAGGACTAGCGGGAGGGGTCGTAATGAGCAGTTCTTC.

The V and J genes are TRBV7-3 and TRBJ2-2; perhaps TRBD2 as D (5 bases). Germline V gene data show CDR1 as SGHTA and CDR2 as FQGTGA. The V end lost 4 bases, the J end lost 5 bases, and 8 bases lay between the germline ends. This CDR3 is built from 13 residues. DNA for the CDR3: TGTGCCAGCAGCTCACTAGGGACCGGGGAGCTGTTTTTT. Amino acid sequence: CASSSLGTGELFF.

The CDR3 nucleotides read TGTGCCACCAGCAGAGGGCTCCCCGGACTAGGTGGGGGGGATGAGCAGTTCTTC. As protein: CATSRGLPGLGGGDEQFF. The chain couples TRBV15 to TRBJ2-1; 7 bases align to TRBD2. With V trimmed by 1 base and J by 8 bases, 17 bases remained unmatched. This CDR3 is 18 amino acids long. Per the germline V gene, CDR1 is LNHNV and CDR2 is YYDKDF (reference sequence).

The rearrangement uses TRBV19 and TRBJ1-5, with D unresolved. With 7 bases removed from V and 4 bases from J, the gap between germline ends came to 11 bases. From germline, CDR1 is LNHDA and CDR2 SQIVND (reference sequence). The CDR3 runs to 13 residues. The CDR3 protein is CASTVTSNQPQHF. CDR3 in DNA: TGTGCCAGTACCGTGACAAGTAATCAGCCCCAGCATTTT.

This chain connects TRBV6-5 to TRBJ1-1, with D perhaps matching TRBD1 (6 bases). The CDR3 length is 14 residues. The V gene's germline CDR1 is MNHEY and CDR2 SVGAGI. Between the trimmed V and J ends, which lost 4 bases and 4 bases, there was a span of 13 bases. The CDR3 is CASSSNRVSTEAFF. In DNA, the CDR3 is TGTGCCAGCAGTTCGAACAGGGTAAGCACTGAAGCTTTCTTT.

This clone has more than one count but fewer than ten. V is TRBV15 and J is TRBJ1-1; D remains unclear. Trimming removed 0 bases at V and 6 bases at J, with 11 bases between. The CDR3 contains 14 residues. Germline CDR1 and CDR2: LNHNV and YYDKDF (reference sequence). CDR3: CATSRDAGRAEAFF. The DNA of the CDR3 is TGTGCCACCAGCAGAGATGCGGGAAGGGCTGAAGCTTTCTTT.

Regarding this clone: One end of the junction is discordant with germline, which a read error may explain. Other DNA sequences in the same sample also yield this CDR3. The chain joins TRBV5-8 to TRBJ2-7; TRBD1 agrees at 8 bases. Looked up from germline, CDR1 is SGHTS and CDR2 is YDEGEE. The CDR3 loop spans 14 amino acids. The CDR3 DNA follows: TGCGCCAGCAGCTACCGGGACAGGACCTACGAGCAGTACTTC. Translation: CASSYRDRTYEQYF.

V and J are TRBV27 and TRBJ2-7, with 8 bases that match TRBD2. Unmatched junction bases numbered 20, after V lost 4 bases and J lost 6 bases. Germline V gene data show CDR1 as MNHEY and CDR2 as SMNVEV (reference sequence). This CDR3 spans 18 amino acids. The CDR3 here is CASSSLLSLSGMGGEQYF. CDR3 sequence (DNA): TGTGCCAGCAGTTCCCTACTGTCCCTTAGCGGGATGGGGGGCGAGCAGTACTTC.

This CDR3 is CASSIDLIEQETQYF. CDR3 in DNA: TGTGCCAGTAGTATAGATCTGATTGAGCAAGAGACCCAGTACTTC. V and J are TRBV19 and TRBJ2-5; D not certain. Trimming shortened V by 0 bases and J by 2 bases, and 10 bases separated the two germline ends. CDR1 and CDR2 from the germline V gene are LNHDA and SQIVND (reference sequence). CDR3 length equals 15 residues.

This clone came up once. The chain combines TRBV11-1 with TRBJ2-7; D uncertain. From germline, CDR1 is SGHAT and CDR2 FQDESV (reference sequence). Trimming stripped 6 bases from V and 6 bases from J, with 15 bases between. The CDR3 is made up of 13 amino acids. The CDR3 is CASSSPSYGEQYF. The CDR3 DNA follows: TGTGCCAGCAGTTCCCCGAGCTACGGCGAGCAGTACTTC. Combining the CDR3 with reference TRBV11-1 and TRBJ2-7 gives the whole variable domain EAEVAQSPRYKITEKSQAVAFWCDPISGHATLYWYRQILGQGPELLVQFQDESVVDDSQLPKDRFSAERLKGVDSTLKIQPAELGDSAMYLCASSSPSYGEQYFGPGTRLTVT.